A selection of T cell receptor beta chains follows, all from one sample in a study of OX40 agonist ivuxolimab in advanced cancers. Using immunoSEQ multiplex PCR, the repertoire was profiled, and TCRdb retains in-frame clones only, with some absent. The sample carries 73,000 or so clones, more than 85% recorded once. Sequenced here: CD4+ or CD8+ T cells sorted from blood, sampled in a trial of the OX40 agonist ivuxolimab. The receptors were gathered from an adult with an advanced solid tumor such as melanoma, head and neck, liver or kidney cancer. Both conserved end residues are part of each CDR3. The D gene is left open where the match is weak. Not all rows give a size; the values are once, few, many and, for expanded clones, a class.

abundance	d_gene	v_gene	j_gene	CDR3aa	CDR3nt
once	TRBD2	TRBV7-7	TRBJ2-7	CASSPRDSGTYEQYF	TGCGCCAGCAGCCCGCGGGATAGCGGGACCTACGAGCAGTACTTC
-	-	TRBV5-6	TRBJ2-7	CASSLLGQGSSYEQYF	TGTGCCAGCAGCTTACTAGGGCAGGGGAGCTCCTACGAGCAGTACTTC
-	-	TRBV4-1	TRBJ1-3	CASSHPREGPGNTIYF	TGCGCCAGCAGCCACCCAAGGGAAGGCCCTGGAAACACCATATATTTT
-	-	TRBV7-6	TRBJ2-2	CASSSPMNTGELFF	TGTGCCAGCAGCTCGCCGATGAACACCGGGGAGCTGTTTTTT
-	-	TRBV27	TRBJ2-1	CASSFGSPMSKFF	TGTGCCAGCAGTTTTGGCAGTCCTATGAGTAAGTTCTTC
-	TRBD1	TRBV11-3	TRBJ1-1	CASSPQGAAEAFF	TGTGCCAGCAGTCCACAGGGGGCTGCTGAAGCTTTCTTT
-	TRBD1	TRBV4-3	TRBJ2-7	CASSQDSRGLNEQYF	TGCGCCAGCAGCCAAGATAGCAGGGGGTTAAACGAGCAGTACTTC
-	-	TRBV6-1	TRBJ2-7	CASREGPGPYEQYF	TGTGCCAGCAGGGAGGGGCCAGGACCCTACGAGCAGTACTTC
-	-	TRBV7-2	TRBJ2-7	CASSSSGYYEQYF	TGTGCCAGCAGCTCTTCAGGGTACTACGAGCAGTACTTC
-	-	TRBV25-1	TRBJ2-1	CASSDPGLYNEQFF	TGTGCCAGCAGTGACCCCGGACTTTACAATGAGCAGTTCTTC
-	-	TRBV29-1	TRBJ1-2	CSVLDRANYGYTF	TGCAGCGTTCTCGACAGAGCTAACTATGGCTACACCTTC
-	-	TRBV5-8	TRBJ2-2	CASSLVGGGELFF	TGTGCCAGCAGCTTGGTTGGAGGCGGGGAGCTGTTTTTT
-	-	TRBV29-1	TRBJ2-7	CSARTGTYEQYF	TGCAGCGCCCGGACCGGGACCTACGAGCAGTACTTC
-	-	TRBV6-5	TRBJ2-7	CASSYSLQGYEQYF	TGTGCCAGCAGTTACTCGTTACAGGGCTACGAGCAGTACTTC
-	-	TRBV13	TRBJ2-3	CASSTREDTDTQYF	TGTGCCAGCAGCACCCGCGAAGATACAGATACGCAGTATTTT
-	-	TRBV7-6	TRBJ2-7	CASTPGLGWEQYF	TGTGCCAGCACCCCTGGACTGGGGTGGGAGCAGTACTTC
once	-	TRBV21-1	TRBJ2-3	CASTPFGSGDTQYF	TGTGCCAGCACCCCGTTTGGGTCTGGGGATACGCAGTATTTT
-	-	TRBV4-1	TRBJ2-7	CASSQDGSGPPSYEQYF	TGCGCCAGCAGCCAAGATGGGAGCGGGCCACCTTCCTACGAGCAGTACTTC